This TCR beta chain derives from a study of blood T cell repertoires in COVID-19. Study-wide background: The origin of the acute and convalescent COVID-19 samples was the United States, Italy and Spain. T cells, B-cell-depleted T cells, or PBMCs supplied cDNA or gDNA.

Under the authors' procedure: Cell counts per sample came from amplifying reference gene primers. Measured with immunoSEQ multiplex PCR; TCRdb has only the in-frame clones, and not every one. D and trimming were read from the DNA, whereas the V and J calls and clone size are those reported in that table. The sample holds tens of thousands of clones, about 86% seen once. Germline V gene sequence: CDR1 SGDLS, CDR2 YYNGEE. V was pared by 3 bases and J by 6 bases, with 17 bases between. This CDR3 contains 15 residues. This clonotype was obtained from a human donor in a cohort sampled during active COVID-19. The specimen was peripheral blood. The V gene is TRBV9, the J gene TRBJ2-3, with TRBD1 as a possible D gene (6 bases). The CDR3 coding sequence is TGTGCCAGCAGCGGATTACAGGGAGTAGTCGATACGCAGTATTTT. Amino acids: CASSGLQGVVDTQYF.